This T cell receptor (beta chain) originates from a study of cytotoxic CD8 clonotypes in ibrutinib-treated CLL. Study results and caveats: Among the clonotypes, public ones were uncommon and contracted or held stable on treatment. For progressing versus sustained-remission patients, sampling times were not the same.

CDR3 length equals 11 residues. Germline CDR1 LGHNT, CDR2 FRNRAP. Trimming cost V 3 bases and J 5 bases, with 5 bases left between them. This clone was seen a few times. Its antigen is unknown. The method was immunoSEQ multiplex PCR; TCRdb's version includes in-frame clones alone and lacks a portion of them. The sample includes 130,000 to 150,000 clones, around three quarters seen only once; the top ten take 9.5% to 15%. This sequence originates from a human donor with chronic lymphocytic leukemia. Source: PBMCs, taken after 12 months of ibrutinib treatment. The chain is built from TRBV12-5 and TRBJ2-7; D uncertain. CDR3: CASGFGDEQYF. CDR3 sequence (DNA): TGTGCTAGTGGTTTTGGGGACGAGCAGTACTTC.